The rows below give T cell receptor beta chains drawn from one sample of a study of T cells in localized non-small cell lung cancer. Measured with immunoSEQ multiplex PCR; TCRdb has only the in-frame clones, and not every one. There are around 1,800 clones in the sample; over 20% occur only once, and around a sixth lies in the top ten. The specimen was normal lung tissue next to the tumor, collected before any cancer treatment. The receptors were sampled from an older female donor with stage I squamous cell lung carcinoma. CDR3s include the opening cysteine and the closing phenylalanine or tryptophan.

CASTTAGGPQSPLHF | TRBJ1-6 | TRBV5-1
CASNRGLEGETQYF | TRBJ2-5 | TRBV6-8
CASSLGTVGNTGELFF | TRBJ2-2 | TRBV11-3
CASSRTGGSRDIQYF | TRBJ2-4 | TRBV19
CASSTGWGGETQYF | TRBJ2-5 | TRBV6-8
CASTPEGGVYGYTF | TRBJ1-2 | TRBV2
CASRLQGAGSYNSPLHF | TRBJ1-6 | TRBV11-3
CAVQAPEYEQYF | TRBJ2-7 | TRBV2
CASSPGQVTGELFF | TRBJ2-2 | TRBV6-8
CASSLNGDNQPQHF | TRBJ1-5 | TRBV5-1
CASNHRGVAGNTIYF | TRBJ1-3 | TRBV12-5
CASSIGQGWTEAFF | TRBJ1-1 | TRBV19
CASSEVGRGGEKLFF | TRBJ1-4 | TRBV6-7
CSVLPGQGWTQYF | TRBJ2-5 | TRBV29-1
CASSVDGGPSYEQYF | TRBJ2-7 | TRBV9
CASSLPDRLDNEQFF | TRBJ2-1 | TRBV11-3
CASSLPLGAGNYEQYF | TRBJ2-7 | TRBV6-8
CATSRDSGSYGYTF | TRBJ1-2 | TRBV15
CASSIRGGINEQFF | TRBJ2-1 | TRBV6-8
CAWISNQETQYF | TRBJ2-5 | TRBV30
CASNRARQGPGELFF | TRBJ2-2 | TRBV6-8
CASSAGTGGQPQHF | TRBJ1-5 | TRBV19
CASSPGTDIMGEQFF | TRBJ2-1 | TRBV11-3
CASSTGTGGAPGANVLTF | TRBJ2-6 | TRBV11-3
CASGSRGRGEQYF | TRBJ2-7 | TRBV19
CASSLLTSTGYDGYTF | TRBJ1-2 | TRBV28
CASSLTANYGYTF | TRBJ1-2 | TRBV9
CASGARGWTSVNEQFF | TRBJ2-1 | TRBV12-5
CASSSGQGATEAFF | TRBJ1-1 | TRBV11-3
CASGPPRGSGANVLTF | TRBJ2-6 | TRBV12-5
CASTRDPYNSPLHF | TRBJ1-6 | TRBV25-1
CASSELGYTEAFF | TRBJ1-1 | TRBV25-1
CASSETQGNTEAFF | TRBJ1-1 | TRBV10-1
CASSYNDGETQYF | TRBJ2-5 | TRBV7-2
CASSYGEGSTEAFF | TRBJ1-1 | TRBV6-8
CASSPEGAPGYEQYF | TRBJ2-7 | TRBV5-1
CASSYPGRNEQFF | TRBJ2-1 | TRBV6-8
CASRNSGSYLATNEKLFF | TRBJ1-4 | TRBV11-3
CAWSGTSGGGAGEIWGYTF | TRBJ1-2 | TRBV30
CASSLASGTRNTEAFF | TRBJ1-1 | TRBV5-1
CASSLGRGGHDGTDTQYF | TRBJ2-3 | TRBV11-3